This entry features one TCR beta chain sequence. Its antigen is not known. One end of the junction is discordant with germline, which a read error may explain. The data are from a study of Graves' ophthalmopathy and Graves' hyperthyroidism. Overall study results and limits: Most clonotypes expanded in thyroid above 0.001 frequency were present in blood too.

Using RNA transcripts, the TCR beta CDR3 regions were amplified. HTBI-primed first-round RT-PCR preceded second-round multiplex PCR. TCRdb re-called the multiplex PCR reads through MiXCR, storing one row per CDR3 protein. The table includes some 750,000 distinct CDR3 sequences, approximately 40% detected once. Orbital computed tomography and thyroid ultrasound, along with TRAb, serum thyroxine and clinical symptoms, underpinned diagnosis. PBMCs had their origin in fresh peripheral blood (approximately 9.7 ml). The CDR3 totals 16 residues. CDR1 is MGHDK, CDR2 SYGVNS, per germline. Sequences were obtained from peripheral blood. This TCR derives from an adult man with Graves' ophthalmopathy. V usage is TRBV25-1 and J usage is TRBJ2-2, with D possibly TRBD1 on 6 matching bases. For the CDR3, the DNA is TGTGCTAGCAACAGGGATCAAGAGCCTGACACCGGGGAGCTGTTTTTT. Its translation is CASNRDQEPDTGELFF.